Presented here are 4 T cell receptor beta chains from one specimen sequenced in a study of blood T cells in healthy people across ages. It was with a sample-barcoded 5' primer and a J-beta primer mix that a second PCR of about 6 to 12 cycles was run. From the 5' RACE reads, TCRdb called clonotypes with MiXCR, one entry per CDR3 protein. The table records about 720,000 distinct CDR3 sequences, over 20% of them present only once. Sequencing was done on a sample of blood. The source is a man aged 70-80 years in good health.

This clonotype was detected a few times. V is TRBV28 and J is TRBJ1-4; no definite D call. V dropped 5 bases and J dropped 8 bases, with 18 bases sitting between them. The CDR3 extends over 15 amino acids. Germline V gene sequence: CDR1 MDHEN, CDR2 SYDVKM. This CDR3 reads CASSPTGREREKLFF. CDR3 nucleotide sequence: TGTGCCAGCAGTCCGACCGGGCGGGAGCGGGAAAAACTGTTTTTT.

This clonotype was seen at least ten times. The V and J genes are TRBV27 and TRBJ2-5; no definite D call. Trimming left V 3 bases short and J 5 bases short, with 13 bases between. Germline V lookup: CDR1 MNHEY, CDR2 SMNVEV (reference sequence). There are 14 residues in the CDR3. The CDR3 DNA follows: TGTGCCAGCAGTTTCGGCGGCCGCATCGAGACCCAGTACTTC. Translating it yields CASSFGGRIETQYF.

This clonotype was seen more than once but under ten times. CDR3 sequence reads: CASSKAGGGTEAFF. CDR3 in DNA: TGTGCCAGCAGCAAAGCGGGGGGCGGCACTGAAGCTTTCTTT. V usage is TRBV16 and J usage is TRBJ1-1; a weak D match, TRBD1 (6 bases). Germline values: CDR1 KGHSY, CDR2 FQNENV. Trimming cost V 5 bases and J 4 bases, with 14 bases left between them. The CDR3 extends over 14 amino acids.

This clonotype was counted between two and nine times. The chain joins TRBV12-3 or TRBV12-4 to TRBJ2-3, with D possibly TRBD2 on 5 matching bases. CDR3 length: 15 residues. Trimming removed 5 bases from V and 5 bases from J, with 17 bases in between. The CDR3 DNA reads as TGTGCCAGCAGTGCCCCCTCTGGAGGAGGAGATACGCAGTATTTT. It translates to CASSAPSGGGDTQYF.